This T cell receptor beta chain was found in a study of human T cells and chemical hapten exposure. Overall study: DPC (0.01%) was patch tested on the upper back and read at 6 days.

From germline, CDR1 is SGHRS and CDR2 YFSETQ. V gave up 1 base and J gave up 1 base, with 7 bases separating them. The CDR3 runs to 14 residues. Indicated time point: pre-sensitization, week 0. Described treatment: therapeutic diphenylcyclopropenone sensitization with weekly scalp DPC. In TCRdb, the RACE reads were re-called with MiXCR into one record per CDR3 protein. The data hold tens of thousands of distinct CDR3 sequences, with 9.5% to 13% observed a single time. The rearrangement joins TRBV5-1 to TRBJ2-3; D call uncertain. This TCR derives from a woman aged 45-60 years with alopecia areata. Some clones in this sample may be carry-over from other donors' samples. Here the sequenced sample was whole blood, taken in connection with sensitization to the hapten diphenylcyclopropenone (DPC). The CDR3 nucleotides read TGCGCCAGCAGCTTGCCAGGAGGCACAGATACGCAGTATTTT. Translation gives CASSLPGGTDTQYF.